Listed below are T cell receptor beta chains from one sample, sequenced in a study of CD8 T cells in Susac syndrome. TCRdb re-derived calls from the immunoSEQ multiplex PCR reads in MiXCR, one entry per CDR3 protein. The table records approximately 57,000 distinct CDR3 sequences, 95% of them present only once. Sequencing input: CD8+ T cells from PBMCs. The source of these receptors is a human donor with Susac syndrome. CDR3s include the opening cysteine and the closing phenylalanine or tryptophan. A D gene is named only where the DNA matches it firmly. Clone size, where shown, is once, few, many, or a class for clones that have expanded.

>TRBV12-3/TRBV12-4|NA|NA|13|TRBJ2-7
TGTGCCAGCACCATGGGGCTTTCCTACGAGCAGTACTTC
CASTMGLSYEQYF
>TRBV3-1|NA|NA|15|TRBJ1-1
TGTGCCAGCAGCCCGCTGGACAGCTGGAACACTGAAGCTTTCTTT
CASSPLDSWNTEAFF
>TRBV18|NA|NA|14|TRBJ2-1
TGTGCCAGCTCACCAAGTGGGGCAAACAATGAGCAGTTCTTC
CASSPSGANNEQFF
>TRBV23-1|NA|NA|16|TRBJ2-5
TGCGCCAGCAGTCAACCGGGACCCCCATCGGGGGAGACCCAGTACTTC
CASSQPGPPSGETQYF
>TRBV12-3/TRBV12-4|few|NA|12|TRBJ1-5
TGTGCCAGCAGTTTATTCAGACAGCCCCAGCATTTT
CASSLFRQPQHF
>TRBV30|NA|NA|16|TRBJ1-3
TGTGCCTGGTCCCCGCCGGGGGGGATCTTTGGAAACACCATATATTTT
CAWSPPGGIFGNTIYF
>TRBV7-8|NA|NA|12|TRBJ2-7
TGTGCCAGCTCTGGGCAGTCCTACGAGCAGTACTTC
CASSGQSYEQYF
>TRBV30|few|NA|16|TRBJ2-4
TGTGCCTGGAGCGCAGGGGGGACAAGGGCCAAAAACATTCAGTACTTC
CAWSAGGTRAKNIQYF
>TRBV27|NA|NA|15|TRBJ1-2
TGTGCCAGCAGCCTATACCCCGGGAGCAAAAATGGCTACACCTTC
CASSLYPGSKNGYTF
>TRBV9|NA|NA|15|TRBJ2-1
TGTGCCAGCAGCGTAGTACAGGGCCCAGGGAATGAGCAGTTCTTC
CASSVVQGPGNEQFF
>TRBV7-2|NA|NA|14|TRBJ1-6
TGTGCCAGCAGCTTAAGGTCAGGTGATTCACCCCTCCACTTT
CASSLRSGDSPLHF
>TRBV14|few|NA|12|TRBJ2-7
TGTGCCAGCAGCCAGGGGACCTACGAGCAGTACTTC
CASSQGTYEQYF
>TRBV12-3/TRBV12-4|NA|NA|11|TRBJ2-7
TGTGCCAGCAGTATCTCAACCGAGCAGTACTTC
CASSISTEQYF
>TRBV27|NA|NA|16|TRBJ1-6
TGTGCCAGCGGCATTACAGGGACCCTCTATAATTCACCCCTCCACTTT
CASGITGTLYNSPLHF
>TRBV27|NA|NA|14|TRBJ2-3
TGTGCCAGCAGTTTATCGAGGGCACAAGATACGCAGTATTTT
CASSLSRAQDTQYF
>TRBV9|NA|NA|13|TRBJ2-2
TGTGCCAGCAGCGAGCACGGGTCGGGGGAGCTGTTTTTT
CASSEHGSGELFF
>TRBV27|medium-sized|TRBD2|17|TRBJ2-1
TGTGCCAGCAGTCCCGACCCGGGACTAGCGGCCTACAATGAGCAGTTCTTC
CASSPDPGLAAYNEQFF
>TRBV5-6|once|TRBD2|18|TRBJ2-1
TGTGCCAGCAGCTTGCAGGTCGCGACTAGCCGACCCTACAATGAGCAGTTCTTC
CASSLQVATSRPYNEQFF
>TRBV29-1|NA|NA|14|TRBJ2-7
TGCAGCGTTGAAGTCGGAGGACAGCTCCACGAGCAGTACTTC
CSVEVGGQLHEQYF
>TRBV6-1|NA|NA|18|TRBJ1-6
TGTGCCAGCAGTGAGGGGGTAAGGGGGAGCTCCTATAATTCACCCCTCCACTTT
CASSEGVRGSSYNSPLHF
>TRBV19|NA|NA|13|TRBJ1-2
TGTGCCAGTAGTATTGACAGATACTATGGCTACACCTTC
CASSIDRYYGYTF
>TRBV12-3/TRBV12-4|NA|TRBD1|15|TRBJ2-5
TGTGCCAGCAGTCCGGGGACAGGGGATCTGGAGACCCAGTACTTC
CASSPGTGDLETQYF
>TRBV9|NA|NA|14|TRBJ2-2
TGTGCCAGCAACAGGGCAATCGGGACCGGGGAGCTGTTTTTT
CASNRAIGTGELFF
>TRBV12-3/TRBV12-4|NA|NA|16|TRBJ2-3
TGTGCCAGCAGTTTATTGCTGGGTGCGGGCACAGATACGCAGTATTTT
CASSLLLGAGTDTQYF
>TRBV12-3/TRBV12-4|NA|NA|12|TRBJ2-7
TGTGCCAGCAGTTTGATCGATTACGAGCAGTACTTC
CASSLIDYEQYF
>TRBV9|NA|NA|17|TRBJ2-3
TGTGCCAGCAGCGTAGACGAGACTCCCCCCATCACAGATACGCAGTATTTT
CASSVDETPPITDTQYF
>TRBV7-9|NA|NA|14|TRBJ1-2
TGTGCCAGCAGCTTAGCGCCCGATCTGTATGGCTACACCTTC
CASSLAPDLYGYTF
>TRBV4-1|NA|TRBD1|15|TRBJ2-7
TGCGCCAGCAGCCAAGATCTAGGGACAGGCTACGAGCAGTACTTC
CASSQDLGTGYEQYF